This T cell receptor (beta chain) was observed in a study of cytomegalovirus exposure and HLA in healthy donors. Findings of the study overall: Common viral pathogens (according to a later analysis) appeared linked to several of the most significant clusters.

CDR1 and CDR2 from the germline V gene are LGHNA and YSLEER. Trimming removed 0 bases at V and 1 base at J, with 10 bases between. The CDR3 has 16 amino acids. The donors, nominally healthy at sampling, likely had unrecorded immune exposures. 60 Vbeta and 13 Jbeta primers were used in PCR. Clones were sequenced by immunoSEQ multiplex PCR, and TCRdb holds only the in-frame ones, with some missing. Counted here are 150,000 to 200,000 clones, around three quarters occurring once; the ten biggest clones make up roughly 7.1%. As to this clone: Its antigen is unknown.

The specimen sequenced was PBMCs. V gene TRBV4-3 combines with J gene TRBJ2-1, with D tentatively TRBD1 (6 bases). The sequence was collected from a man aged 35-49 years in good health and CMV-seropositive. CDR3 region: CASSQDPQGSYNEQFF. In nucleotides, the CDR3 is TGCGCCAGCAGCCAAGACCCCCAGGGGTCCTACAATGAGCAGTTCTTC.